The T cell receptor (beta chain) under discussion was sequenced for a study of blood T cell repertoires in COVID-19. Study-level information: PBMCs, B-cell-depleted T cells, or T cells were the source of the cDNA or gDNA that made up the material.

The data were produced by immunoSEQ multiplex PCR, yet TCRdb's version contains in-frame clones alone and is incomplete. The table shows 250,000 to 300,000 clones, with around nine tenths occurring only once. Participant ages covered roughly 18 to 90 years across 20 to 25 US areas. Researchers sorted participants into cohorts using their self-reported clinical history. For recovered donors of Cohort 3, there were two negative PCRs, clearance, or symptom resolution. Between the trimmed V and J ends, which lost 7 bases and 7 bases, there was a span of 13 bases. The germline CDR1 and CDR2 sequences are SNHLY and FYNNEI. CDR3 length equals 13 residues.

The source is a woman in her fifties or sixties who had recovered from COVID-19. V usage is TRBV2 and J usage is TRBJ1-4; D gene ambiguous. The source material was PBMCs or T cells enriched from blood (not recorded which). Written as DNA, the CDR3 is TGTGCCAGCAATGGAGTATTCGGTGAAAAACTGTTTTTT. It is translated as CASNGVFGEKLFF.